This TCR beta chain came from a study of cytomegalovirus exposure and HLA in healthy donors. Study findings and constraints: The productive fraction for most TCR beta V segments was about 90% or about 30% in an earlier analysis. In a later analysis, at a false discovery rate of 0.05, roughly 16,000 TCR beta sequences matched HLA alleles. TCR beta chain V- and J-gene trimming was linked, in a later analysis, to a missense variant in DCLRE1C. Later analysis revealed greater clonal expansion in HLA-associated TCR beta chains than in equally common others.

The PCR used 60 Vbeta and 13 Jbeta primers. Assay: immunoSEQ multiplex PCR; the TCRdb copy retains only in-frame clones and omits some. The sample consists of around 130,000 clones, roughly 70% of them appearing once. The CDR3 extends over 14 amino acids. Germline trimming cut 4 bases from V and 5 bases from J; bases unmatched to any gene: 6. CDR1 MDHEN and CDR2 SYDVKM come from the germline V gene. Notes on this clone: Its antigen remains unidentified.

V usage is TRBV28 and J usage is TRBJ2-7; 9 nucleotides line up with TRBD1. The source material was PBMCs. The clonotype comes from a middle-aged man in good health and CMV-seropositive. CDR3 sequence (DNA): TGTGCCAGCAGTTCCCCGGGACAGGGAGACGAGCAGTACTTC. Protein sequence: CASSSPGQGDEQYF.